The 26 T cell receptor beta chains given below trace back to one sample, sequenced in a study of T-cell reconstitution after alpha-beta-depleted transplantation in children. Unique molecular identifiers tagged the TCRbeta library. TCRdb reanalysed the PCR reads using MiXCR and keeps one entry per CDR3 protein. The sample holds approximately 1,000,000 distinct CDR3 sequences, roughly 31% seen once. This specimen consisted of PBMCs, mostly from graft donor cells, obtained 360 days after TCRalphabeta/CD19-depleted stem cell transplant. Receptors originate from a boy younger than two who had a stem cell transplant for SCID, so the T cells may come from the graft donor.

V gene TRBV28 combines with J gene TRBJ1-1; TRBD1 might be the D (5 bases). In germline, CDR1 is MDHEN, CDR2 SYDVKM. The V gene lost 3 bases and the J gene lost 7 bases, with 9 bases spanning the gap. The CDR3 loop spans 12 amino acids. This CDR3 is CASSFWGGEAFF. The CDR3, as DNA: TGTGCCAGCAGTTTCTGGGGGGGTGAAGCTTTCTTT.

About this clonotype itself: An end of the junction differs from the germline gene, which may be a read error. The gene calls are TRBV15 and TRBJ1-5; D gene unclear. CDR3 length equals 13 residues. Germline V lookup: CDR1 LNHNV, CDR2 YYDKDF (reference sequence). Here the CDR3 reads CATSRAGNQPLHF. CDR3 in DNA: TGTGCCACCAGCAGGGCTGGCAATCAGCCCCTGCATTTT.

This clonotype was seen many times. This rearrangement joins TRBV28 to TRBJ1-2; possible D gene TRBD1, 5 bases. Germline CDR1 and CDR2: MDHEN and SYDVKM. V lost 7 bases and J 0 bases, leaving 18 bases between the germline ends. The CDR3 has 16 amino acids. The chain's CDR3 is CASTPSGVWTNYGYTF. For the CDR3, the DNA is TGTGCCAGCACCCCGTCGGGGGTTTGGACTAACTATGGCTACACCTTC.

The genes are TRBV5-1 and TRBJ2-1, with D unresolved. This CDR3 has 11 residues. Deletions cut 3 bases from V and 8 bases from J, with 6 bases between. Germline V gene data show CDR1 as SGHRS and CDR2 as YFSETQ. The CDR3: CASSWNDEQFF. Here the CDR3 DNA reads TGCGCCAGCAGCTGGAATGATGAGCAGTTCTTC.

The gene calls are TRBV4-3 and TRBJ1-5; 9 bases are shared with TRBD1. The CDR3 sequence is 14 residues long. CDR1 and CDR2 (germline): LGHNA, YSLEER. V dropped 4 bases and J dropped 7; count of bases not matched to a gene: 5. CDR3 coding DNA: TGCGCCAGCAGCCGGGACAGGGTCAAACAGCCCCAGCATTTT. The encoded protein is CASSRDRVKQPQHF.

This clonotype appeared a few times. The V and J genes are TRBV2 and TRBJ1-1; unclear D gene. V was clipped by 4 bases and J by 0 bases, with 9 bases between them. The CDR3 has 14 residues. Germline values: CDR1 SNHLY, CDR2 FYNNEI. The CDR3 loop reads CASSGLRVNTEAFF. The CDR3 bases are TGTGCCAGCAGTGGGTTGAGGGTGAACACTGAAGCTTTCTTT.

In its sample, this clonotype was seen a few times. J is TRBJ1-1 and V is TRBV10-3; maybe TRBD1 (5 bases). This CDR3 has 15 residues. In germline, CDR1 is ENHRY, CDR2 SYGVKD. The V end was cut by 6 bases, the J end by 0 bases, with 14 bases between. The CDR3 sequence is CAIRNIDSMNTEAFF. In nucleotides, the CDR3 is TGTGCCATCAGGAACATTGACAGCATGAACACTGAAGCTTTCTTT.

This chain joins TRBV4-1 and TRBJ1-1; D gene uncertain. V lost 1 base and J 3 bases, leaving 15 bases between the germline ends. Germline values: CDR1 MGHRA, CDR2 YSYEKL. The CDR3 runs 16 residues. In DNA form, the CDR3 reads TGCGCCAGCAGCCAAGTCAGGTCAACTGGGTACACTGAAGCTTTCTTT. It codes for CASSQVRSTGYTEAFF.

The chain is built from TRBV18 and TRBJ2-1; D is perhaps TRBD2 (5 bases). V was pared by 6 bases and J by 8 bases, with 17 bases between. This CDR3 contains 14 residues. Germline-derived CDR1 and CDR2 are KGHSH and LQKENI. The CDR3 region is CASSFTGSGDEQFF. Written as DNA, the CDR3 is TGTGCCAGCTCGTTTACTGGGTCCGGGGATGAGCAGTTCTTC.

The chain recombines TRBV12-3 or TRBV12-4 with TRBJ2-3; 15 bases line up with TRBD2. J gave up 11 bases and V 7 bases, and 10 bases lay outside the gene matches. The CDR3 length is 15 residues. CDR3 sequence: CASKDWGTSGGKQYF. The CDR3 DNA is TGTGCCAGCAAGGACTGGGGGACTAGCGGGGGGAAGCAGTATTTT.

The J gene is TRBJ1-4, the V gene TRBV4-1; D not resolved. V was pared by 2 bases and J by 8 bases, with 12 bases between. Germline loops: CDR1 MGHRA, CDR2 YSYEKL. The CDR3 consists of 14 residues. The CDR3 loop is CASSQQGRGEKLFF. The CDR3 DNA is TGCGCCAGCAGCCAACAAGGGCGTGGGGAAAAACTGTTTTTT.

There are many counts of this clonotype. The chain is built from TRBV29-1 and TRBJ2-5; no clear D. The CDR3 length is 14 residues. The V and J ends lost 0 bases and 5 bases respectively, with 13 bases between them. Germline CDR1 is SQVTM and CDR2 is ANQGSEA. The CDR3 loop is CSVEDARRAETQYF. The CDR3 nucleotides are TGCAGCGTTGAAGATGCCCGGAGAGCGGAGACCCAGTACTTC.

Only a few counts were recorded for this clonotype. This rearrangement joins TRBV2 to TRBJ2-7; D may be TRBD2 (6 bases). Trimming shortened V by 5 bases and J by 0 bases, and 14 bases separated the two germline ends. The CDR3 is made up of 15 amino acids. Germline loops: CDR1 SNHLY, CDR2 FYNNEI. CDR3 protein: CASSTGTRGSYEQYF. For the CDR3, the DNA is TGTGCCAGCAGTACCGGGACTCGCGGCTCCTACGAGCAGTACTTC.

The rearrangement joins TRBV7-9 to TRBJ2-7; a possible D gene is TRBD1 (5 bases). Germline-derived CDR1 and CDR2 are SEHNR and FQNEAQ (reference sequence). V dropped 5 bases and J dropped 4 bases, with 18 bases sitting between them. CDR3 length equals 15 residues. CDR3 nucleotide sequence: TGTGCCAGCAGCCCCGGCCTAAGGGGAACGTACGAGCAGTACTTC. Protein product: CASSPGLRGTYEQYF. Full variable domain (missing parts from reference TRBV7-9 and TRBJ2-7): DTGVSQNPRHKITKRGQNVTFRCDPISEHNRLYWYRQTLGQGPEFLTYFQNEAQLEKSRLLSDRFSAERPKGSFSTLEIQRTEQGDSAMYLCASSPGLRGTYEQYFGPGTRLTVT.

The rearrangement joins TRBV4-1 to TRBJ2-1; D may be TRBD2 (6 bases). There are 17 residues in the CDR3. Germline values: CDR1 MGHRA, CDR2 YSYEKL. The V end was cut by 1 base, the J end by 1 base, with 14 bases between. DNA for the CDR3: TGCGCCAGCAGCCAAGGGATAGCAGGGAGGTCCTACAATGAGCAGTTCTTC. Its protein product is CASSQGIAGRSYNEQFF.

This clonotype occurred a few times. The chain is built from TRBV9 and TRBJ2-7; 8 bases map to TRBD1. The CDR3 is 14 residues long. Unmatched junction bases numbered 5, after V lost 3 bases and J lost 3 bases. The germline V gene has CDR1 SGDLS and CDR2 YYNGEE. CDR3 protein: CASSEGTGGYEQYF. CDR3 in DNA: TGTGCCAGCAGCGAGGGAACAGGGGGCTACGAGCAGTACTTC.

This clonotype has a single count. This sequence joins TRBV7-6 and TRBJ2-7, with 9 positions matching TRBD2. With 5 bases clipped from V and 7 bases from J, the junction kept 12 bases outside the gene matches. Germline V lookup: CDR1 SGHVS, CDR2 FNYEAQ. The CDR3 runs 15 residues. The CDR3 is CASSPGTSQVEEQYF. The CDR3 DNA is TGTGCCAGCAGCCCCGGGACTAGCCAGGTGGAGGAGCAGTACTTC.

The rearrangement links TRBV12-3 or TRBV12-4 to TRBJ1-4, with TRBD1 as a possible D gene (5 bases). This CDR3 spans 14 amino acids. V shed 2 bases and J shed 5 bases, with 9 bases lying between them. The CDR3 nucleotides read TGTGCCAGCAGTTTAACCGAGGGGAATGAAAAACTGTTTTTT. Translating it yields CASSLTEGNEKLFF.

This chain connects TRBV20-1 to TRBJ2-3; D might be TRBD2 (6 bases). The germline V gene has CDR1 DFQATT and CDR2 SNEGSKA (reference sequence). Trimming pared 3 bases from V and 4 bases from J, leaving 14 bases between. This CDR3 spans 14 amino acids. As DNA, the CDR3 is TGCAGTGCTAGGGGGCGGGGTGGTGCAGATACGCAGTATTTT. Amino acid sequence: CSARGRGGADTQYF.

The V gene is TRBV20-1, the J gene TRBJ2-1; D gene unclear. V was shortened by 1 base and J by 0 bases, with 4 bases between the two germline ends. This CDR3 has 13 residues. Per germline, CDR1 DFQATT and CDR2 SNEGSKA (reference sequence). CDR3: CSARVNSYNEQFF. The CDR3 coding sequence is TGCAGTGCTAGAGTAAACTCCTACAATGAGCAGTTCTTC.

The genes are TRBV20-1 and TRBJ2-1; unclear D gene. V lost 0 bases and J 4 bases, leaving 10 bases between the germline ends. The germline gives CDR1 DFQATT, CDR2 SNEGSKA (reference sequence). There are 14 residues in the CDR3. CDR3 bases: TGCAGTGCTAGAGATCGGGTATTATACAATGAGCAGTTCTTC. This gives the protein CSARDRVLYNEQFF.

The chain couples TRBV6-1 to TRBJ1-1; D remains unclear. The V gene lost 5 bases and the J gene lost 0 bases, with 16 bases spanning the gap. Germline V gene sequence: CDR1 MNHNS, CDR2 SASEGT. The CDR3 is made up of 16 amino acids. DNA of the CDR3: TGTGCCAGCAGTCCCAAAAGAGATAGGATGAACACTGAAGCTTTCTTT. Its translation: CASSPKRDRMNTEAFF.

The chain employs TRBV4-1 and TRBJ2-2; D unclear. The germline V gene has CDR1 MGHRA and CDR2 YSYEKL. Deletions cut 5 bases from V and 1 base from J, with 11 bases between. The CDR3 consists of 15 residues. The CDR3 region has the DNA TGCGCCAGCAGCTCCGGGCCCGGGAACACCGGGGAGCTGTTTTTT. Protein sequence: CASSSGPGNTGELFF.

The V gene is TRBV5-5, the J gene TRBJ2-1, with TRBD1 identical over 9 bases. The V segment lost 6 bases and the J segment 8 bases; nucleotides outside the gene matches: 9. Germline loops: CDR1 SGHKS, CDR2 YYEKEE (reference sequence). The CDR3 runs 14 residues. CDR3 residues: CASILGQGWYEQFF. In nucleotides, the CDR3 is TGTGCCAGCATACTAGGACAGGGGTGGTATGAGCAGTTCTTC. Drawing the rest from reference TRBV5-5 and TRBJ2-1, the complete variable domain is DAGVTQSPTHLIKTRGQQVTLRCSPISGHKSVSWYQQVLGQGPQFIFQYYEKEERGRGNFPDRFSARQFPNYSSELNVNALLLGDSALYLCASILGQGWYEQFFGPGTRLTVL.

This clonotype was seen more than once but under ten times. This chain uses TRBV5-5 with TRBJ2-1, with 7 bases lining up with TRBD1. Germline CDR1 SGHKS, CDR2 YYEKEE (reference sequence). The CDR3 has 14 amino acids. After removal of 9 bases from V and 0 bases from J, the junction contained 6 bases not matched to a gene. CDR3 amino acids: CATAGDSSYNEQFF. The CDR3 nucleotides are TGTGCCACGGCAGGGGACAGCTCCTACAATGAGCAGTTCTTC.

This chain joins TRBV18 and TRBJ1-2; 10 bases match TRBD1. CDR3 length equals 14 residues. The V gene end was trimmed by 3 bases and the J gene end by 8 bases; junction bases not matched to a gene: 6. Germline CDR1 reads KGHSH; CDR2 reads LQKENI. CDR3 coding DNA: TGTGCCAGCTCACCGGACAGGGGGTCATTCGGCTACACCTTC. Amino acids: CASSPDRGSFGYTF.